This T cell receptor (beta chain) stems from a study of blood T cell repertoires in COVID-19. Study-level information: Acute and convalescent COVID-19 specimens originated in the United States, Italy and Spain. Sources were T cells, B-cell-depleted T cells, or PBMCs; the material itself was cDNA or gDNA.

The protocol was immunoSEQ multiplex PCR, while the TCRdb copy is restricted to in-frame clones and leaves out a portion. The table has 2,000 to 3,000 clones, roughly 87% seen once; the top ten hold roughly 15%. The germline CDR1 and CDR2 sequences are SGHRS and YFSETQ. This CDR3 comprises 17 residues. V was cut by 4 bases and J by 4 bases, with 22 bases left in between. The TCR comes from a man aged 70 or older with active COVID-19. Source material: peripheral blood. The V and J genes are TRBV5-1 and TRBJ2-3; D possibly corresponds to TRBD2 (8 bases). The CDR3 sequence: CASSALRGRGAPDTQYF. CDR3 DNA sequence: TGCGCCAGCAGCGCCCTAAGGGGGCGGGGGGCCCCAGATACGCAGTATTTT.